These T cell receptor beta chains were read from a single sample in a study of T cell repertoires in cytomegalovirus infection. In TCRdb, the reads were re-called with MiXCR into one record per CDR3 protein. The data show about 530,000 distinct CDR3 sequences, about 25% seen once. The sequencing input was PBMCs. All receptors come from a human donor in good health (CMV status not recorded). Some clones in this sample may be carry-over from other donors' samples. CDR3s include the opening cysteine and the closing phenylalanine or tryptophan. The D gene is left open where the match is weak. Clone size is given for some rows only: seen once, a few or many times, or a class if the clone is expanded.

clone_size,v_call,d_call,j_call,cdr3_nt,cdr3_aa
-,TRBV12-3/TRBV12-4,TRBD2,TRBJ2-5,TGTGCCAGCAGCCCAACTAGCGGGAGGTGGGAGACCCAGTACTTC,CASSPTSGRWETQYF
few,TRBV28,-,TRBJ1-1,TGTGCCAGCAGCGACAGGAACACTGAAGCTTTCTTT,CASSDRNTEAFF
few,TRBV7-9,TRBD1,TRBJ1-5,TGTGCCAGCAGCGCCTTCCAGGGGGGTAGCAATCAGCCCCAGCATTTT,CASSAFQGGSNQPQHF
many,TRBV7-2,TRBD2,TRBJ2-3,TGTGCCAGCAGCCCGGGACTAGCGGGAGGTACGCAGTATTTT,CASSPGLAGGTQYF
few,TRBV12-5,-,TRBJ1-2,TGTGCTAGTGGTTTGGTACTGTCCGGGAACGGCTACACCTTC,CASGLVLSGNGYTF
few,TRBV28,TRBD2,TRBJ2-2,TGTGCCAGCAGCCTCCGGGCCGCCGGGGCGGGAGGGCGCTCCGGGGAGCTGTTTTTT,CASSLRAAGAGGRSGELFF
few,TRBV7-6,-,TRBJ2-6,TGTGCCAGCAGCCCCTTGGTCTCTGGGGCCAACGTCCTGACTTTC,CASSPLVSGANVLTF
once,TRBV20-1,-,TRBJ2-6,TGCAGTGCTAGAGATATAGGGCAGGGGGGCTCTGGGGCCAACGTCCTGACTTTC,CSARDIGQGGSGANVLTF
few,TRBV10-3,-,TRBJ2-3,TGTGCCATCAGTGGGGGGGGGCAGCGAGTCGCAGATACGCAGTATTTT,CAISGGGQRVADTQYF
few,TRBV7-2,TRBD1,TRBJ2-1,TGTGCCAGCAGCTACAGGGGTCCCTACAATGAGCAGTTCTTC,CASSYRGPYNEQFF
-,TRBV28,TRBD1,TRBJ1-2,TGTGCCACACCGGGACAGGGCGACTATGGCTACACCTTC,CATPGQGDYGYTF
many,TRBV7-2,-,TRBJ2-3,TGTGCCAGCAGCTTCCCCGGGAGCGGGACAGATACGCAGTATTTT,CASSFPGSGTDTQYF
few,TRBV7-7,-,TRBJ1-2,TGTGCTAGCAGCTGGTCAGCTAACTATGGCTACACCTTC,CASSWSANYGYTF
-,TRBV7-9,-,TRBJ1-5,TGTGCCAGCAGCCAAAGGCCCCATCAGCCCCAGCATTTT,CASSQRPHQPQHF
-,TRBV12-3/TRBV12-4,TRBD1,TRBJ2-5,TGTGCCAGCAGTTTATGGGGACAGGGCGAAACGTACCAAGAGACCCAGTACTTC,CASSLWGQGETYQETQYF
few,TRBV6-2/TRBV6-3,-,TRBJ1-2,TGTGCCAGTCGAGACTTATTGAGGCGAGGCTACACCTTC,CASRDLLRRGYTF
-,TRBV29-1,-,TRBJ2-5,TGCAGCGTTTTTCAAACGCGAGAGACCCAGTACTTC,CSVFQTRETQYF
-,TRBV7-2,TRBD1,TRBJ2-1,TGTGCCAGCAGCTCCTACAGGGGATCCGGGTTCTTC,CASSSYRGSGFF
few,TRBV7-6,-,TRBJ2-3,TGTGCCAGCAGCTCTTTAGGGCCCCTGGTCACAGATACGCAGTATTTT,CASSSLGPLVTDTQYF
few,TRBV28,TRBD1,TRBJ1-2,TGTGCCAGCAGTTTTGTTGAGGGGGCGACTCGTGGCTACACCTTC,CASSFVEGATRGYTF
-,TRBV6-1,TRBD1,TRBJ1-3,TGTGCCAGCAAAGACTCGGGACAGAGCTCTGGAAACACCATATATTTT,CASKDSGQSSGNTIYF
-,TRBV10-3,-,TRBJ2-7,TGTGCCATCAAAGGCCTAGCGATCAACGAGCAGTACTTC,CAIKGLAINEQYF
-,TRBV12-3/TRBV12-4,TRBD2,TRBJ2-1,TGTGCCAGCAGTCACCCCGGACTAGCGGGAGGGCGAGGTCAGGCCAATGAGCAGTTCTTC,CASSHPGLAGGRGQANEQFF
-,TRBV6-5,-,TRBJ2-1,TGTGCCAGCAGTTACATGGCCAGGGCGTCAATGGATGAGCAGTTCTTC,CASSYMARASMDEQFF
once,TRBV12-3/TRBV12-4,-,TRBJ2-1,TGTGCCAGCAGTTTAAGTAGCCTCTATGAGCAGTTCTTC,CASSLSSLYEQFF
-,TRBV2,-,TRBJ1-5,TGTGCCAGCAGTGGTTACGAGAATCAGCCCCAGCATTTT,CASSGYENQPQHF
-,TRBV7-2,-,TRBJ2-7,TGTGCCAGCAGCTTTATCGGGTCGAACCTGTACGAGCAGTACTTC,CASSFIGSNLYEQYF
few,TRBV5-1,-,TRBJ2-5,TGCGCCAGCGGATACTCGGTTATGAAGACCCAGTACTTC,CASGYSVMKTQYF
many,TRBV7-8,-,TRBJ1-1,TGTGCCAGCAGCTCGACAGTACAGAACACTGAAGCTTTCTTT,CASSSTVQNTEAFF
many,TRBV7-8,-,TRBJ2-1,TGTGCCAGCAGCAAACGGTACAATGAGCAGTTCTTC,CASSKRYNEQFF
many,TRBV25-1,-,TRBJ1-4,TGTGCCAGCAGTGAATATTACGGGAGAACTAATGAAAAACTGTTTTTT,CASSEYYGRTNEKLFF
-,TRBV7-2,TRBD1,TRBJ1-2,TGTGCCAGCAGCCCAGTGGGGACAGGTCGTATCTATGGCTACACCTTC,CASSPVGTGRIYGYTF
-,TRBV23-1,-,TRBJ2-1,TGCGCCAGCAGTCAGGGACATACCTCCTACAATGAGCAGTTCTTC,CASSQGHTSYNEQFF
many,TRBV7-2,TRBD2,TRBJ2-3,TGTGCCAGCAGCCACGTAGCGGGAGAAACAGATACGCAGTATTTT,CASSHVAGETDTQYF
few,TRBV6-2/TRBV6-3,-,TRBJ2-1,TGTGCCAGCAGTTTTAGGGGGGTTAGAGACAATGAGCAGTTCTTC,CASSFRGVRDNEQFF